These 9 T cell receptor beta chains originate from one sample sequenced in a study of vaccination and CD4 T cells after COVID-19. These receptors' antigens are unknown. Treatment reported: approximately nine-day PBMC culture with coronavirus spike peptide pools or control peptides (ViraFEST assay). Sequence data for DNA of cultured CD4+ T cells were generated by the Oncomine TCR Beta short-read assay. TCRdb redid the calling of the PCR reads with MiXCR, one entry per CDR3 protein. The table has 10,000 to 15,000 distinct CDR3 sequences, approximately 62% seen once. The sample taken for sequencing was CD4+ T cells from blood, cultured in vitro. The origin of the receptors is a human donor who had recovered from COVID-19.

The V call is TRBV2, the J call TRBJ1-1; 9 nucleotides align to TRBD1. Germline CDR1 SNHLY, CDR2 FYNNEI. Losses at the gene ends were 4 bases for V and 10 bases for J; bases not matched to a gene: 4. The CDR3 is made up of 12 amino acids. The CDR3 here is CASSGDRGRAFF. The CDR3 DNA follows: TGTGCCAGCAGTGGCGACAGGGGGAGAGCTTTCTTT.

This clonotype appeared once. V and J are TRBV2 and TRBJ1-4; TRBD1 matches 8 bases. CDR1 is SNHLY and CDR2 is FYNNEI in the germline V gene. J gave up 3 bases and V 4 bases, and 4 bases lay outside the gene matches. The CDR3 covers 15 residues. CDR3 region: CASSVDRGANEKLFF. DNA for the CDR3: TGTGCCAGCAGTGTTGACAGGGGAGCTAATGAAAAACTGTTTTTT.

This chain uses TRBV28 with TRBJ1-5; D gene uncertain. Germline values: CDR1 MDHEN, CDR2 SYDVKM. V lost 0 bases, J lost 1 base, and 1 base lay in between. The CDR3 is 13 amino acids. CDR3 nucleotide sequence: TGTGCCAGCAGTTTATGGAGCAATCAGCCCCAGCATTTT. Translated, it gives CASSLWSNQPQHF.

The rearrangement joins TRBV20-1 to TRBJ2-1, with 14 bases that match TRBD2. The germline V gene has CDR1 DFQATT and CDR2 SNEGSKA (reference sequence). The J segment lost 6 bases and the V segment lost 7 bases, leaving 5 bases of the junction unmatched. This CDR3 spans 14 amino acids. CDR3 loop: CSVLTSGRGNEQFF. The CDR3 region has the DNA TGCAGTGTCCTGACTAGCGGGAGGGGCAATGAGCAGTTCTTC.

The chain has TRBV15 and TRBJ1-4; 7 nucleotides line up with TRBD1. The V gene's germline CDR1 is LNHNV and CDR2 YYDKDF (reference sequence). This CDR3 region has 16 residues. V was pared by 0 bases and J by 3 bases, with 4 bases of the junction left unmatched. CDR3 sequence reads: CATSRDSGQPNEKLFF. CDR3 in DNA: TGTGCCACCAGCAGAGATTCGGGACAGCCTAATGAAAAACTGTTTTTT.

The V call is TRBV15, the J call TRBJ2-6; TRBD2 might be the D (6 bases). This CDR3 is 17 amino acids long. Per the germline V gene, CDR1 is LNHNV and CDR2 is YYDKDF (reference sequence). V shed 1 base and J shed 1 base, with 11 bases lying between them. The CDR3 region is CATSRGGEISGANVLTF. The CDR3, as DNA: TGTGCCACCAGCAGAGGGGGGGAGATTTCTGGGGCCAACGTCCTGACTTTC.

The genes are TRBV28 and TRBJ2-2; D is perhaps TRBD2 (6 bases). CDR3 length: 12 residues. The germline V gene has CDR1 MDHEN and CDR2 SYDVKM. Trimming left V 6 bases short and J 6 bases short, with 8 bases between. The CDR3 nucleotides read TGTGCCAGCAGCAGGGAGGCCGGGGAGCTGTTTTTT. Translating it yields CASSREAGELFF.

The gene calls are TRBV2 and TRBJ2-3; D unclear. This CDR3 region has 12 residues. Germline-derived CDR1 and CDR2 are SNHLY and FYNNEI. The V end lost 3 bases, the J end lost 1 base, and 2 bases lay between the germline ends. The CDR3, as DNA: TGTGCCAGCAGTGAGGGCACAGATACGCAGTATTTT. This codes for CASSEGTDTQYF.

The chain links TRBV7-2 to TRBJ1-1; D possibly corresponds to TRBD1 (6 bases). The CDR3 has 16 amino acids. Germline assignment: CDR1 SGHTA and CDR2 FQGNSA. V was shortened by 7 bases and J by 5 bases, with 23 bases between the two germline ends. The CDR3 region is CASNQRRGMGNTEAFF. CDR3 nucleotide sequence: TGTGCCAGCAACCAACGCAGGGGTATGGGAAATACTGAAGCTTTCTTT.